The 29 T cell receptor beta chains presented below share a single source sample, sequenced in a study of shared clonotypes between healthy human individuals. Here immunoSEQ multiplex PCR was the method, and the copy in TCRdb shows in-frame clones only, minus some. The sample lists about 1.5 million clones; 98% were seen once. The sample was naive CD4+ T cells sorted from blood. The subset is: CD45RA+ positively selected. The receptors derive from a young man in good health.

CDR3 nucleotides: TGCAGTGCCAGTTGGGGCCCAGGGCAGTATTTT. Its translation is CSASWGPGQYF. The V gene is TRBV20-1, the J gene TRBJ2-3; the D gene is possibly TRBD1 (5 bases). Trimming cost V 6 bases and J 11 bases, with 15 bases left between them. The CDR3 extends over 11 amino acids. Germline lookup yields CDR1 DFQATT and CDR2 SNEGSKA (reference sequence).

The chain carries TRBV6-1 and TRBJ2-1; D remains unclear. The CDR3 spans 15 residues. V dropped 6 bases and J dropped 1 base, with 13 bases sitting between them. Germline lookup yields CDR1 MNHNS and CDR2 SASEGT. Here the CDR3 DNA reads TGTGCCAGCAGAGCTGGACGGAATTCCTACAATGAGCAGTTCTTC. Translating it yields CASRAGRNSYNEQFF.

The chain uses TRBV10-1 and TRBJ1-2; D gene ambiguous. Trimming took off 6 bases at V and 0 bases at J, with 8 bases between the two ends. In germline, CDR1 is WNHNN, CDR2 SYGVQD (reference sequence). The CDR3 sequence is 13 residues long. This chain's CDR3 is CASSLTPNYGYTF. Here the CDR3 DNA reads TGCGCCAGCAGCCTGACTCCTAACTATGGCTACACCTTC.

This chain links TRBV30 with TRBJ2-7; D unresolved. This CDR3 region has 16 residues. Germline-derived CDR1 and CDR2 are GTSNPN and SVGIG (reference sequence). V was cut by 0 bases and J by 1 base, with 16 bases left in between. CDR3 loop: CAWSVLGRWKSYEQYF. The CDR3 coding sequence is TGTGCCTGGAGTGTACTGGGCAGGTGGAAGTCCTACGAGCAGTACTTC.

This chain links TRBV19 with TRBJ1-2; D not certain. The CDR3 runs to 13 residues. The germline V gene encodes CDR1 LNHDA and CDR2 SQIVND (reference sequence). V was shortened by 4 bases and J by 4 bases, with 10 bases between the two germline ends. The CDR3 DNA reads as TGTGCCAGTAGTAGCTCAGCCGGCTATGGCTACACCTTC. As protein: CASSSSAGYGYTF.

This chain uses TRBV2 with TRBJ2-7, with 12 bases aligning to TRBD1. V was pared by 6 bases and J by 7 bases, with 7 bases of the junction left unmatched. In germline, CDR1 is SNHLY, CDR2 FYNNEI. The CDR3 sequence is 14 residues long. CDR3 in amino acids: CASSRDRGLGEQYF. As DNA, the CDR3 is TGTGCCAGCAGCCGGGACAGGGGGCTTGGGGAGCAGTACTTC.

The CDR3 loop reads CASSGASGQGYTEAFF. The CDR3 bases are TGTGCCAGCAGCGGCGCATCGGGACAGGGATACACTGAAGCTTTCTTT. The V call is TRBV5-4, the J call TRBJ1-1, with TRBD1 matching over 9 bases. This CDR3 has 16 amino acids. Germline V gene sequence: CDR1 SGHNT, CDR2 YYREEE (reference sequence). V lost 4 bases to trimming and J lost 3 bases; unmatched junction nucleotides: 10.

V is TRBV6-5 and J is TRBJ2-5; D gene ambiguous. The V end lost 0 bases, the J end lost 4 bases, and 15 bases lay between the germline ends. The length of the CDR3 is 16 residues. CDR1 and CDR2 from the germline V gene are MNHEY and SVGAGI. The CDR3 bases are TGTGCCAGCAGTTACTCGCCCTCCCGTGGACGAGAGACCCAGTACTTC. It encodes CASSYSPSRGRETQYF.

This rearrangement joins TRBV10-2 to TRBJ1-2; 8 bases match TRBD1. Germline lookup yields CDR1 WSHSY and CDR2 SAAADI. V gave up 2 bases and J gave up 8 bases; unmatched junction bases: 4. The length of the CDR3 is 13 residues. The CDR3 DNA sequence: TGCGCCAGCAGTGAGGGGACAGGCAACGGCTACACCTTC. Amino acid sequence: CASSEGTGNGYTF.

The chain's CDR3 is CASSLSRGVAGLGSGELFF. The CDR3, as DNA: TGTGCCAGCAGTTTATCCCGAGGGGTAGCGGGATTGGGATCCGGGGAGCTGTTTTTT. The V gene is TRBV27, the J gene TRBJ2-2, with 8 bases identical to TRBD2. V lost 0 bases to trimming and J lost 6 bases; unmatched junction nucleotides: 15. Per germline, CDR1 MNHEY and CDR2 SMNVEV (reference sequence). CDR3 length: 19 amino acids.

Notes on this clone: Other DNA sequences within the sample encode an identical CDR3. The CDR3 here is CASSLGAGVYEQYF. CDR3 bases: TGCGCCAGCAGCTTGGGAGCGGGAGTCTACGAGCAGTACTTC. This chain connects TRBV5-1 to TRBJ2-7, with 8 bases fitting TRBD2. V was clipped by 0 bases and J by 3 bases; unmatched bases: 2. This CDR3 is 14 amino acids long. Germline V gene sequence: CDR1 SGHRS, CDR2 YFSETQ.

The chain joins TRBV6-5 to TRBJ2-1, with a weak D call TRBD2 (5 bases). The germline gives CDR1 MNHEY, CDR2 SVGAGI. The CDR3 has 15 residues. Trimming left V 0 bases short and J 6 bases short, with 12 bases between. The DNA of the CDR3 is TGTGCCAGCAGTTACTCGATTCCTAGCACCAATGAGCAGTTCTTC. Amino acids: CASSYSIPSTNEQFF.

The V and J genes are TRBV5-1 and TRBJ2-5, with 8 bases matching TRBD2. The CDR3 contains 14 residues. CDR1 SGHRS and CDR2 YFSETQ come from the germline V gene. J lost 5 bases, V lost 0 bases, and 3 bases had no gene match. The CDR3 is CASSLEQRGETQYF. CDR3 coding DNA: TGCGCCAGCAGCTTGGAACAGCGGGGGGAGACCCAGTACTTC.

This chain links TRBV27 with TRBJ2-7, with 12 bases aligning to TRBD2. Per germline, CDR1 MNHEY and CDR2 SMNVEV (reference sequence). This CDR3 is 19 amino acids long. The junction had 15 bases not matched to a gene; V was cut back by 2 bases and J by 4 bases. The CDR3 nucleotides read TGTGCCAGCAGTTTAATAGGGGATCTAGCGGGAGGGCCTGGTTACGAGCAGTACTTC. This translates into CASSLIGDLAGGPGYEQYF.

The V call is TRBV18, the J call TRBJ2-7, with 8 bases identical to TRBD1. With V trimmed by 4 bases and J by 6 bases, 11 bases remained unmatched. The CDR3 is 15 amino acids. Looked up from germline, CDR1 is KGHSH and CDR2 is LQKENI. CDR3 DNA sequence: TGTGCCAGCTCACGGACAGGGTCACTACTACTCGAGCAGTACTTC. Protein product: CASSRTGSLLLEQYF. The full variable domain, completed using reference TRBV18 and TRBJ2-7, is NAGVMQNPRHLVRRRGQEARLRCSPMKGHSHVYWYRQLPEEGLKFMVYLQKENIIDESGMPKERFSAEFPKEGPSILRIQQVVRGDSAAYFCASSRTGSLLLEQYFGPGTRLTVT.

This clone was counted a single time. In nucleotides, the CDR3 is TGTGCCAGCAGCGTTTCCCGGGAGAGACAAGACACAGATACGCAGTATTTT. This translates into CASSVSRERQDTDTQYF. The chain is built from TRBV9 and TRBJ2-3; a weak D match, TRBD2 (6 bases). Germline CDR1 and CDR2: SGDLS and YYNGEE. The CDR3 spans 17 residues. Trimming took 2 bases from V and 2 from J, leaving 18 bases between them.

The chain combines TRBV28 with TRBJ2-1, with D maybe TRBD2 (5 bases). This CDR3 contains 18 residues. CDR1 is MDHEN and CDR2 is SYDVKM in the germline V gene. With 8 bases removed from V and 0 bases from J, the gap between germline ends came to 23 bases. CDR3 nucleotides: TGTGCCAGCGACGATCGGGGTTCGACGTGGAGCTCCTACAATGAGCAGTTCTTC. Its protein product is CASDDRGSTWSSYNEQFF.

V and J are TRBV5-1 and TRBJ2-3; no reliable D call. From germline, CDR1 is SGHRS and CDR2 YFSETQ. The CDR3 covers 17 residues. Deletions cut 0 bases from V and 0 bases from J, with 14 bases between. CDR3 sequence: CASSLVEHGASTDTQYF. Here the CDR3 DNA reads TGCGCCAGCAGCTTGGTGGAACACGGAGCGAGCACAGATACGCAGTATTTT.

A word on this clone: The sample carries other DNA sequences with the same CDR3. The chain links TRBV18 to TRBJ2-2; D unresolved. V was cut by 1 base and J by 7 bases, with 7 bases left in between. This CDR3 contains 13 residues. Germline CDR1 and CDR2: KGHSH and LQKENI. The CDR3 region is CASSPLDGGELFF. CDR3 DNA sequence: TGTGCCAGCTCACCACTGGACGGCGGGGAGCTGTTTTTT.

The V and J genes are TRBV28 and TRBJ1-1; TRBD1 matches 9 bases. The germline gives CDR1 MDHEN, CDR2 SYDVKM. Trimming removed 5 bases from V and 0 bases from J; junction bases left unmatched: 7. This CDR3 comprises 16 residues. CDR3 residues: CASSRDRARVNTEAFF. The CDR3 bases are TGTGCCAGCAGTAGGGACAGGGCTAGGGTGAACACTGAAGCTTTCTTT.

V gene TRBV7-2 combines with J gene TRBJ2-3; D remains unclear. This CDR3 is built from 16 residues. Per germline, CDR1 SGHTA and CDR2 FQGNSA. The V end lost 4 bases, the J end lost 4 bases, and 18 bases lay between the germline ends. This CDR3 is CASSSLHINSPDTQYF. The CDR3 region has the DNA TGTGCCAGCAGCTCCCTCCACATTAATAGCCCAGATACGCAGTATTTT.

V gene TRBV28 combines with J gene TRBJ1-4; weak D call: TRBD1 (6 bases). Germline lookup yields CDR1 MDHEN and CDR2 SYDVKM. This CDR3 contains 17 residues. V gave up 2 bases and J gave up 0 bases, with 13 bases separating them. CDR3 in DNA: TGTGCCAGCAGTTTAGTTTTAGGGGGGCCAACTAATGAAAAACTGTTTTTT. This codes for CASSLVLGGPTNEKLFF.

V usage is TRBV6-5 and J usage is TRBJ1-2; TRBD1 might be the D (6 bases). CDR3 length: 13 amino acids. Looked up from germline, CDR1 is MNHEY and CDR2 is SVGAGI. Trimming removed 6 bases from V and 2 bases from J, with 10 bases in between. CDR3 in DNA: TGTGCCAGCAGATTGGACAGCAACTATGGCTACACCTTC. It translates to CASRLDSNYGYTF.

The rearrangement joins TRBV2 to TRBJ1-1, with 7 nucleotides matching TRBD1. Germline V gives CDR1 SNHLY, CDR2 FYNNEI. This CDR3 spans 13 amino acids. J was trimmed by 3 bases and V by 7 bases; bases with no gene match: 5. Here the CDR3 reads CASTTGVYTEAFF. DNA for the CDR3: TGTGCCAGCACTACAGGGGTGTACACTGAAGCTTTCTTT.

This chain joins TRBV25-1 and TRBJ2-1, with D possibly TRBD2 on 7 matching bases. The CDR3 loop spans 14 amino acids. Looked up from germline, CDR1 is MGHDK and CDR2 is SYGVNS. V gave up 4 bases and J gave up 6 bases, with 13 bases separating them. The CDR3 coding sequence is TGTGCCAGCAGTGCCTTGGGAGGGGGCAATGAGCAGTTCTTC. It encodes CASSALGGGNEQFF.

This clone is a singleton in its sample. DNA of the CDR3: TGTGCCAGCAGTTTTGGGGGCTCGGGAGCCTACAATGAGCAGTTCTTC. This encodes CASSFGGSGAYNEQFF. The V and J genes are TRBV27 and TRBJ2-1, with D perhaps given as TRBD1 or TRBD2 (6 bases each). The V gene lost 3 bases and the J gene lost 2 bases, with 14 bases spanning the gap. Germline V gene lookup returns CDR1 MNHEY and CDR2 SMNVEV (reference sequence). This CDR3 is 16 amino acids long.

The J gene is TRBJ2-1, the V gene TRBV10-3, with 10 bases aligning to TRBD1. This CDR3 is built from 15 residues. Germline lookup yields CDR1 ENHRY and CDR2 SYGVKD. Trimming removed 4 bases from V and 6 bases from J; junction bases left unmatched: 6. Written as DNA, the CDR3 is TGTGCCATCAGTGCCTCGGGGACAGGGGCCAATGAGCAGTTCTTC. Protein: CAISASGTGANEQFF.

V gene TRBV2 combines with J gene TRBJ1-2, with 7 bases that match TRBD1. This CDR3 region has 13 residues. CDR1 SNHLY and CDR2 FYNNEI come from the germline V gene. The V and J ends lost 4 bases and 7 bases, in that order; junction bases with no gene match: 6. The CDR3 loop is CASSGRTGLGYTF. The CDR3 region has the DNA TGTGCCAGCAGTGGACGGACAGGTCTTGGCTACACCTTC.

The V and J genes are TRBV11-2 and TRBJ2-5, with D possibly TRBD1 on 6 matching bases. The CDR3 contains 13 residues. Trimming stripped 6 bases from V and 5 bases from J, with 13 bases between. Germline assignment: CDR1 SGHAT and CDR2 FQNNGV. The CDR3 region has the DNA TGTGCCAGCAGTCAAAGGGGGTGGGAGACCCAGTACTTC. It translates to CASSQRGWETQYF.